This TCR beta chain was identified in a study of T cell responses to AZD1222 COVID-19 vaccine. About the research overall: It was second doses at about 4 or about 12 weeks that were pooled.

Turning to this clone: The antigen is unknown.

This table comes from immunoSEQ multiplex PCR, and its TCRdb copy is limited to in-frame clones, with some not included. The sample has fewer than 120,000 clones; just under 95% are singletons. V dropped 6 bases and J dropped 7 bases, with 12 bases sitting between them. Germline-derived CDR1 and CDR2 are MNHEY and SVGAGI. The CDR3 length is 12 residues. Notes on the study in general: Spike-specific TCR repertoires showed rising breadth and depth after two AZD1222 doses. Mostly white British, mostly female donors; authors suggested clonal diversity may be underestimated. Unmutated regions of variants are reportedly targeted by nearly half of spike-specific TCRs.

The sample here was peripheral blood, taken on day 0 of AZD1222 vaccination. The sequence derives from an adult in good health. V is TRBV6-5 and J is TRBJ1-1, with D tentatively TRBD1 (5 bases). The CDR3 sequence is CASSPGTVEAFF. The CDR3 DNA sequence: TGTGCCAGCAGCCCCGGGACGGTTGAAGCTTTCTTT.